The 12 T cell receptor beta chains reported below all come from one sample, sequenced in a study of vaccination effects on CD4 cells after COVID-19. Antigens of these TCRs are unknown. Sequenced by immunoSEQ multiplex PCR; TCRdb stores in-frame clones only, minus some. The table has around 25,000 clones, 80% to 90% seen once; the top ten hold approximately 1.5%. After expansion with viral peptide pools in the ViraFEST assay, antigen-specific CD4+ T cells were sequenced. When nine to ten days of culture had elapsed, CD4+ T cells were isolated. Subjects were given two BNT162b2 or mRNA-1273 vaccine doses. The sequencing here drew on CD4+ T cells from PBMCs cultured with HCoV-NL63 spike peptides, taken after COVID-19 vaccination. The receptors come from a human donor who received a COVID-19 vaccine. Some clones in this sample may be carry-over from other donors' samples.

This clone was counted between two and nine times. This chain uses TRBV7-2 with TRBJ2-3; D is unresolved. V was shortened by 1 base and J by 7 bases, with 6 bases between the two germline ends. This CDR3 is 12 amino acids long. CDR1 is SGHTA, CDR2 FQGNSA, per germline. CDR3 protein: CASSLEGYTQYF. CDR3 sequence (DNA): TGTGCCAGCAGCTTAGAAGGCTATACGCAGTATTTT. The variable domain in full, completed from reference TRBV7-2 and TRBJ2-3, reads GAGVSQSPSNKVTEKGKDVELRCDPISGHTALYWYRQSLGQGLEFLIYFQGNSAPDKSGLPSDRFSAERTGGSVSTLTIQRTQQEDSAVYLCASSLEGYTQYFGPGTRLTVL.

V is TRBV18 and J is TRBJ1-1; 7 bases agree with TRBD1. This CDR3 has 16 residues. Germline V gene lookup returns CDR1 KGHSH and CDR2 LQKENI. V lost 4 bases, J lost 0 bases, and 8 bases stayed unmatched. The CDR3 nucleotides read TGTGCCAGCTCACGGGCGGACAGGAGTGTGAACACTGAAGCTTTCTTT. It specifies CASSRADRSVNTEAFF.

In DNA, the CDR3 is TGTGCCAGCAGCCGAAGCGGGACAGGGGGACGAAATGAGCAGTTCTTC. Translated, it gives CASSRSGTGGRNEQFF. The rearrangement uses TRBV3-1 (or the pseudogene TRBV3-2) and TRBJ2-1; 11 nucleotides line up with TRBD1. The length of the CDR3 is 16 residues. CDR1 is LGHDT, CDR2 YNNKEL, per germline (reference sequence). The V and J ends lost 4 bases and 7 bases, in that order; junction bases with no gene match: 9.

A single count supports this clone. In DNA, the CDR3 is TGTGCCAGCAGTGAAGTTGGGGGGGCGCAGCCCCAGCATTTT. Its translation: CASSEVGGAQPQHF. V gene TRBV2 combines with J gene TRBJ1-5; maybe TRBD1 (6 bases). Trimming left V 1 base short and J 7 bases short, with 11 bases between. The germline V gene encodes CDR1 SNHLY and CDR2 FYNNEI. The CDR3 extends over 14 amino acids.

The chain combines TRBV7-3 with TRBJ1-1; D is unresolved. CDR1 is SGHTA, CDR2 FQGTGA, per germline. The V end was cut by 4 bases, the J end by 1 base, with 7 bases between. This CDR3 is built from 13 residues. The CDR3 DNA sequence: TGTGCCAGCAGCTGGACGGCGAACACTGAAGCTTTCTTT. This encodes CASSWTANTEAFF.

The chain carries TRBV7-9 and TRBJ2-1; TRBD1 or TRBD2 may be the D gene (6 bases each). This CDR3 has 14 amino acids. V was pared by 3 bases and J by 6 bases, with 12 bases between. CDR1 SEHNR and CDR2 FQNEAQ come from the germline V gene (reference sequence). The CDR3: CASSFSRGLNEQFF. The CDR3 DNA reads TGTGCCAGCAGCTTCTCCCGGGGGCTCAATGAGCAGTTCTTC. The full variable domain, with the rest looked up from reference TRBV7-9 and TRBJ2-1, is DTGVSQNPRHKITKRGQNVTFRCDPISEHNRLYWYRQTLGQGPEFLTYFQNEAQLEKSRLLSDRFSAERPKGSFSTLEIQRTEQGDSAMYLCASSFSRGLNEQFFGPGTRLTVL.

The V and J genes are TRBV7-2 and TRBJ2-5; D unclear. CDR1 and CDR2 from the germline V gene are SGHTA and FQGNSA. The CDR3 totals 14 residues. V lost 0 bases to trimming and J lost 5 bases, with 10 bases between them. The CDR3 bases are TGTGCCAGCAGCTTAGCGAGCAGGTTGGAGACCCAGTACTTC. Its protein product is CASSLASRLETQYF.

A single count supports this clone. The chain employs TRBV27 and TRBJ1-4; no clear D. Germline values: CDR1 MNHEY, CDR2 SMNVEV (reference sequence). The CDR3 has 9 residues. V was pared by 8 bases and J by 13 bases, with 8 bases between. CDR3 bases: TGTGCCAGCGTGAAAGGACTGTTTTTT. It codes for CASVKGLFF.

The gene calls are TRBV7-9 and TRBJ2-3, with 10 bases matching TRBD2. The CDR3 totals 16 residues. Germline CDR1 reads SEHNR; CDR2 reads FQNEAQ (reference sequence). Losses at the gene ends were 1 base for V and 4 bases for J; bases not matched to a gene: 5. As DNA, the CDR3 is TGTGCCAGCAGCTTAGGTCTAGCGGGGGTGCCAGATACGCAGTATTTT. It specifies CASSLGLAGVPDTQYF.

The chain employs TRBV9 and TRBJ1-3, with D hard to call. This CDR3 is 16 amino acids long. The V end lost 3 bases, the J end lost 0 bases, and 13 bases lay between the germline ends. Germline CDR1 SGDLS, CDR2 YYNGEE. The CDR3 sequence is CASSAGLVASGNTIYF. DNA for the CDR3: TGTGCCAGCAGCGCGGGTCTCGTGGCCTCTGGAAACACCATATATTTT.

The CDR3 reads CASPNQPGPKSSYNEQFF. The CDR3 nucleotides are TGTGCCAGCCCTAACCAGCCGGGTCCAAAGAGCTCCTACAATGAGCAGTTCTTC. The gene calls are TRBV5-8 and TRBJ2-1; unclear D gene. This CDR3 is built from 18 residues. V dropped 7 bases and J dropped 0 bases, with 23 bases sitting between them. Germline V gene sequence: CDR1 SGHTS, CDR2 YDEGEE.

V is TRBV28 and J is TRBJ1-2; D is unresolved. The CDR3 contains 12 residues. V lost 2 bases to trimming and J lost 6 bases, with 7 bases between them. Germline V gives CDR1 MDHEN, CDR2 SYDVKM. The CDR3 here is CASSLAQDGYTF. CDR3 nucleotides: TGTGCCAGCAGTTTAGCCCAGGATGGCTACACCTTC.